Following are 23 T cell receptor beta chains from one sample sequenced in a study of beta chain features in type 1 diabetes. Sequenced material consisted of expressed TCRB transcripts (all of the isolated RNA was reverse transcribed). Assay used: immunoSEQ multiplex PCR; TCRdb lists only in-frame clones, some missing. This sample yields under 950,000 clones, of which about 17% are seen a single time; 0.02% to 0.025% belongs to the top ten. The specimen sequenced was naive CD4+ T cells from blood. The receptors originated from a woman younger than 30 in good health.

This chain connects TRBV6-1 to TRBJ2-1; D possibly matches TRBD1 or TRBD2 (6 bases each). Trimming pared 3 bases from V and 8 bases from J, leaving 17 bases between. CDR3 length: 15 residues. The germline V gene encodes CDR1 MNHNS and CDR2 SASEGT. The CDR3 here is CASSDTGGSSHEQFF. In DNA, the CDR3 is TGTGCCAGCAGTGACACCGGGGGCTCTTCTCATGAGCAGTTCTTC.

CDR3 sequence (DNA): TGTGCCAGCAGCCTTCAGGGGGCGCGAACCCCCAATGAGCAGTTCTTC. It is translated as CASSLQGARTPNEQFF. The chain joins TRBV11-1 to TRBJ2-1; 8 bases are shared with TRBD1. This CDR3 has 16 amino acids. Losses at the gene ends were 5 bases for V and 6 bases for J; bases not matched to a gene: 12. CDR1 and CDR2 from the germline V gene are SGHAT and FQDESV (reference sequence).

The gene calls are TRBV5-8 and TRBJ2-3; D is possibly TRBD2 (5 bases). This CDR3 is built from 13 residues. Trimming removed 7 bases at V and 1 base at J, with 10 bases between. Germline CDR1 SGHTS, CDR2 YDEGEE. The CDR3 DNA sequence: TGTGCCAGCCTACTAGTTCGCACAGATACGCAGTATTTT. Translation gives CASLLVRTDTQYF. Looking up the rest from reference TRBV5-8 and TRBJ2-3 gives the full variable domain: EAGVTQSPTHLIKTRGQQATLRCSPISGHTSVYWYQQALGLGLQFLLWYDEGEERNRGNFPPRFSGRQFPNYSSELNVNALELEDSALYLCASLLVRTDTQYFGPGTRLTVL.

The V and J genes are TRBV10-3 and TRBJ2-1; 14 bases match TRBD2. Germline V gene lookup returns CDR1 ENHRY and CDR2 SYGVKD. This CDR3 is built from 21 residues. Unmatched junction bases numbered 15, after V lost 2 bases and J lost 3 bases. The DNA of the CDR3 is TGTGCCATCAGTGAGAGGGCGGCCGCCTCGGGACTAGCGGGAGACTACAATGAGCAGTTCTTC. Its protein product is CAISERAAASGLAGDYNEQFF.

This chain links TRBV5-4 with TRBJ2-3, with 11 bases fitting TRBD1. The CDR3 is 15 residues long. Germline V gives CDR1 SGHNT, CDR2 YYREEE (reference sequence). The V segment lost 3 bases and the J segment 4 bases; nucleotides outside the gene matches: 4. CDR3: CASSSGTGGPDTQYF. For the CDR3, the DNA is TGTGCCAGCAGCTCAGGGACAGGGGGACCAGATACGCAGTATTTT.

The chain has TRBV29-1 and TRBJ2-7; perhaps TRBD1 as D (6 bases). The V gene's germline CDR1 is SQVTM and CDR2 ANQGSEA. The CDR3 is made up of 13 amino acids. Trimming took 4 bases from V and 6 from J, leaving 16 bases between them. The CDR3 DNA reads TGCAGCGTTGTAGGGTGGACAGTACCCGAGCAGTACTTC. Its protein product is CSVVGWTVPEQYF.

This clone was counted a few times. V and J are TRBV29-1 and TRBJ2-1, with 7 positions matching TRBD1. The CDR3 covers 13 residues. Germline assignment: CDR1 SQVTM and CDR2 ANQGSEA. Trimming cost V 3 bases and J 4 bases; bases outside gene matches: 3. The chain's CDR3 is CSVDRTGYNEQFF. The DNA for the CDR3 is TGCAGCGTTGATAGGACAGGATACAATGAGCAGTTCTTC.

The V and J genes are TRBV6-5 and TRBJ1-3, with D uncertain. The V gene lost 2 bases and the J gene lost 1 base, with 9 bases spanning the gap. The CDR3 has 15 residues. Germline CDR1 MNHEY, CDR2 SVGAGI. The CDR3 loop reads CASSYRSESGNTIYF. The CDR3 DNA reads as TGTGCCAGCAGTTACAGGAGTGAGTCTGGAAACACCATATATTTT.

The CDR3 here is CASRPDTNTGELFF. The CDR3 coding sequence is TGTGCCAGCAGACCCGACACGAACACCGGGGAGCTGTTTTTT. The V and J genes are TRBV6-5 and TRBJ2-2; D unclear. CDR1 is MNHEY, CDR2 SVGAGI, per germline. The CDR3 sequence is 14 residues long. V lost 6 bases and J lost 0, with 8 bases in between.

V and J are TRBV23-1 and TRBJ2-3, with 8 positions matching TRBD2. TRBV23-1 is known as an ORF, though its function is uncertain. The CDR3 covers 21 residues. Trimming cost V 4 bases and J 0 bases; bases outside gene matches: 21. CDR3 protein: CASSPLVEQSGTSSSTDTQYF. In DNA form, the CDR3 reads TGCGCCAGCAGTCCGTTGGTAGAACAATCCGGGACTAGTTCTAGCACAGATACGCAGTATTTT.

This clone was seen a handful of times. The CDR3, as DNA: TGCGCCAGCAGCTTGAGCGGAACCCCCCTGGGTGATGAGCAGTTCTTC. Translated: CASSLSGTPLGDEQFF. The genes are TRBV5-1 and TRBJ2-1; possibly TRBD2 for D (5 bases). This CDR3 is built from 16 residues. V shed 1 base and J shed 8 bases, with 19 bases lying between them. Germline V lookup: CDR1 SGHRS, CDR2 YFSETQ.

This clone was counted between two and nine times. V gene TRBV28 combines with J gene TRBJ1-2; D remains unclear. The CDR3 consists of 14 residues. The germline V and J ends were trimmed by 6 bases and 8 bases, with 19 bases remaining between them. Germline V lookup: CDR1 MDHEN, CDR2 SYDVKM. The CDR3 sequence: CASRFGAVPGGYTF. The CDR3 DNA reads TGTGCCAGCAGGTTCGGTGCTGTGCCCGGAGGCTACACCTTC.

The V gene is TRBV28, the J gene TRBJ1-1, with TRBD1 matching 8 bases. The germline V gene has CDR1 MDHEN and CDR2 SYDVKM. The CDR3 is 17 amino acids. Trimming removed 6 bases from V and 2 bases from J; junction bases left unmatched: 14. The CDR3 region has the DNA TGTGCCAGCAGGGTGAACAGGGGGAGCTTCCCCAACACTGAAGCTTTCTTT. This encodes CASRVNRGSFPNTEAFF.

A few counts support this clone. The chain recombines TRBV6-5 with TRBJ2-7, with D possibly TRBD2 on 6 matching bases. Trimming cost V 5 bases and J 1 base, with 15 bases left between them. This CDR3 is built from 15 residues. Germline V lookup: CDR1 MNHEY, CDR2 SVGAGI. CDR3 in amino acids: CASSQIRTTSYEQYF. CDR3 nucleotides: TGTGCCAGCAGTCAAATACGGACTACATCCTACGAGCAGTACTTC.

The genes are TRBV6-1 and TRBJ1-2; 11 positions match TRBD1. The J segment lost 5 bases and the V segment lost 6 bases, leaving 5 bases of the junction unmatched. The CDR3 is 14 amino acids. The germline V gene has CDR1 MNHNS and CDR2 SASEGT. CDR3 protein: CASRRDRGGYGYTF. CDR3 nucleotide sequence: TGTGCCAGCAGGCGGGACAGGGGGGGATATGGCTACACCTTC.

V and J are TRBV6-1 and TRBJ2-7; 8 bases align to TRBD2. This CDR3 region has 15 residues. V shed 7 bases and J 0 bases; nucleotides not matched to a gene: 8. From germline, CDR1 is MNHNS and CDR2 SASEGT. CDR3 DNA: TGTGCCAGCACAAAGGGACTAGGGGGCTCCTACGAGCAGTACTTC. Amino acid sequence: CASTKGLGGSYEQYF.

This chain connects TRBV2 to TRBJ2-1; a possible D gene is TRBD1 (5 bases). V gave up 6 bases and J gave up 9 bases, with 9 bases separating them. CDR1 and CDR2 (germline): SNHLY, FYNNEI. The CDR3 sequence is 11 residues long. CDR3 DNA: TGTGCCAGCAGCAGGGCTGTTGAGCAGTTCTTC. Translated, it gives CASSRAVEQFF.

The genes are TRBV2 and TRBJ2-5; 8 positions agree with TRBD2. Germline-derived CDR1 and CDR2 are SNHLY and FYNNEI. The length of the CDR3 is 15 residues. V dropped 3 bases and J dropped 0; count of bases not matched to a gene: 3. The CDR3 DNA reads TGTGCCAGCAGTGAGGCTAGCGGGTACCAAGAGACCCAGTACTTC. It codes for CASSEASGYQETQYF. Full variable domain (missing parts from reference TRBV2 and TRBJ2-5): EPEVTQTPSHQVTQMGQEVILRCVPISNHLYFYWYRQILGQKVEFLVSFYNNEISEKSEIFDDQFSVERPDGSNFTLKIRSTKLEDSAMYFCASSEASGYQETQYFGPGTRLLVL.

V and J are TRBV7-2 and TRBJ2-5; 7 nucleotides match TRBD2. This CDR3 spans 15 amino acids. Germline values: CDR1 SGHTA, CDR2 FQGNSA. The J segment lost 3 bases and the V segment lost 4 bases, leaving 8 bases of the junction unmatched. CDR3 protein: CASSWPVGGKETQYF. CDR3 nucleotide sequence: TGTGCCAGCAGCTGGCCTGTGGGGGGGAAAGAGACCCAGTACTTC.

The chain is built from TRBV27 and TRBJ2-7, with TRBD1 as a possible D gene (6 bases). The CDR3 is made up of 16 amino acids. V dropped 3 bases and J dropped 9 bases, with 24 bases sitting between them. Germline V gene data show CDR1 as MNHEY and CDR2 as SMNVEV (reference sequence). The CDR3 DNA reads as TGTGCCAGCAGTTTCCGATTCAGCCCGGGGCAGGGGTCGCAGTACTTC. The encoded protein is CASSFRFSPGQGSQYF.

V gene TRBV7-9 combines with J gene TRBJ2-2, with D perhaps matching TRBD1 (5 bases). V lost 5 bases and J lost 1, with 11 bases in between. CDR1 is SEHNR and CDR2 is FQNEAQ in the germline V gene (reference sequence). The CDR3 contains 15 residues. CDR3 in DNA: TGTGCCAGCAGCCAAGGACACCTGAACACCGGGGAGCTGTTTTTT. The encoded protein is CASSQGHLNTGELFF.

This sequence joins TRBV7-2 and TRBJ2-5; TRBD1 matches at 8 bases. Losses at the gene ends were 8 bases for V and 3 bases for J; bases not matched to a gene: 5. Germline lookup yields CDR1 SGHTA and CDR2 FQGNSA. The CDR3 runs 13 residues. The CDR3 spells CASRDRGEETQYF. The DNA of the CDR3 is TGTGCCAGCCGCGACAGGGGAGAAGAGACCCAGTACTTC.

This clone appeared a few times. The chain combines TRBV5-1 with TRBJ2-3; D remains unclear. The CDR3 runs to 12 residues. The germline gives CDR1 SGHRS, CDR2 YFSETQ. Trimming removed 2 bases at V and 5 bases at J, with 6 bases between. The CDR3: CASSFVKDTQYF. CDR3 in DNA: TGCGCCAGCAGCTTCGTAAAAGATACGCAGTATTTT.